This is a list of T cell receptor beta chains from one sample in a study of T-cell memory formation after mild COVID-19. MiXCR, run by TCRdb on the 5' RACE reads, gives a single entry per CDR3 protein. Of fewer than 500,000 distinct CDR3 sequences listed, roughly 25% were seen once; the top ten hold about 12%. Sequencing was performed on PBMCs or a T cell subset sorted from them (not recorded which). All receptors come from an adult woman who had mild COVID-19 (a few samples of this study predate the infection). Cell type and time point are not known. Each CDR3 is given with its conserved first and last residue. The order of the fields is J gene, V gene, clone size, D gene, CDR3 DNA, CDR3 protein. The D gene is left open where the match is weak. Size is stated for part of the rows, as once, few or many counts, or as a class when the clone is expanded.

J gene: TRBJ2-2; V gene: TRBV9; clone size: -; D gene: TRBD1; CDR3 DNA: TGTGCCAGCAGCGTCCCGACGGACAGGGGGCACACCGGGGAGCTGTTTTTT; CDR3 protein: CASSVPTDRGHTGELFF
J gene: TRBJ2-5; V gene: TRBV6-2/TRBV6-3; clone size: -; D gene: -; CDR3 DNA: TGTGCCAGCAGTTACGGGACAACGATCGAGACCCAGTACTTC; CDR3 protein: CASSYGTTIETQYF
J gene: TRBJ2-1; V gene: TRBV6-5; clone size: few; D gene: -; CDR3 DNA: TGTGCCAGCAGTCCTCCCGGAGGGTCCTTGAATGAGCAGTTCTTC; CDR3 protein: CASSPPGGSLNEQFF
J gene: TRBJ1-1; V gene: TRBV18; clone size: -; D gene: -; CDR3 DNA: TGTGCCAGCTCCACCGACAGTCCCCGAACTGAAGCTTTCTTT; CDR3 protein: CASSTDSPRTEAFF
J gene: TRBJ1-4; V gene: TRBV5-1; clone size: -; D gene: -; CDR3 DNA: TGCGCCAGCAGCTTGGTGGGGAGCTCTATTAATGAAAAACTGTTTTTT; CDR3 protein: CASSLVGSSINEKLFF
J gene: TRBJ2-7; V gene: TRBV11-3; clone size: few; D gene: TRBD2; CDR3 DNA: TGTGCCAGCAGCTTAGATCCTCGACTAGCGGCCACCTACGAGCAGTACTTC; CDR3 protein: CASSLDPRLAATYEQYF
J gene: TRBJ2-7; V gene: TRBV6-6; clone size: few; D gene: -; CDR3 DNA: TGTGCCAGCCTGGCTGGATACGAGCAGTACTTC; CDR3 protein: CASLAGYEQYF
J gene: TRBJ2-7; V gene: TRBV11-2; clone size: -; D gene: -; CDR3 DNA: TGTGCCAGCAGCACACCCGGGCCCAAAGGACACGAGCAGTACTTC; CDR3 protein: CASSTPGPKGHEQYF
J gene: TRBJ1-3; V gene: TRBV25-1; clone size: -; D gene: -; CDR3 DNA: TGTGCCACCTCGACAGGCTATATGGGAAACACCATATATTTT; CDR3 protein: CATSTGYMGNTIYF
J gene: TRBJ2-5; V gene: TRBV12-3/TRBV12-4; clone size: few; D gene: -; CDR3 DNA: TGTGCCAGCAGCGCGACTGGAGTAGGTTGGGAGACCCAGTACTTC; CDR3 protein: CASSATGVGWETQYF
J gene: TRBJ1-4; V gene: TRBV7-9; clone size: few; D gene: -; CDR3 DNA: TGTGCCAGCAGCTTAGAATTAACTAAACTGTTTTTT; CDR3 protein: CASSLELTKLFF
J gene: TRBJ1-5; V gene: TRBV6-1; clone size: -; D gene: -; CDR3 DNA: TGTGCCAGCAGCGCCGATACTCTAGGCAATCAGCCCCAGCATTTT; CDR3 protein: CASSADTLGNQPQHF
J gene: TRBJ2-1; V gene: TRBV5-1; clone size: few; D gene: TRBD1; CDR3 DNA: TGCGCCAGCAGCGAGACAGGGGGCGCCTACAATGAGCAGTTCTTC; CDR3 protein: CASSETGGAYNEQFF
J gene: TRBJ2-3; V gene: TRBV9; clone size: -; D gene: TRBD2; CDR3 DNA: TGTGCCAGCAGCCCGTCACTAGCGGGAGTAACAGATACGCAGTATTTT; CDR3 protein: CASSPSLAGVTDTQYF
J gene: TRBJ2-7; V gene: TRBV20-1; clone size: many; D gene: TRBD1; CDR3 DNA: TGCAGTGCCTCGACAACAGGGGGACGCGAGCAGTACTTC; CDR3 protein: CSASTTGGREQYF
J gene: TRBJ1-1; V gene: TRBV24-1; clone size: -; D gene: TRBD1; CDR3 DNA: TGTGCCACCAGTGACCAGGACAGGGGAAACACTGAAGCTTTCTTT; CDR3 protein: CATSDQDRGNTEAFF
J gene: TRBJ2-7; V gene: TRBV4-2; clone size: -; D gene: TRBD1; CDR3 DNA: TGTGCCAGCAGCCAATACCGATTCCGGGACAGAAATCTTTACGAGCAGTACTTC; CDR3 protein: CASSQYRFRDRNLYEQYF
J gene: TRBJ2-1; V gene: TRBV11-2; clone size: -; D gene: -; CDR3 DNA: TGTGCCAGCAGCTCGACACCGTCCGAGCAGTTCTTC; CDR3 protein: CASSSTPSEQFF
J gene: TRBJ2-2; V gene: TRBV6-1; clone size: few; D gene: -; CDR3 DNA: TGTGCCAGCAGTAACAGGGTCACCGGGGAGCTGTTTTTT; CDR3 protein: CASSNRVTGELFF
J gene: TRBJ2-7; V gene: TRBV6-5; clone size: -; D gene: TRBD1; CDR3 DNA: TGTGCCAGCAGTGACCTCCAGGGGGCCGAGCAGTACTTC; CDR3 protein: CASSDLQGAEQYF
J gene: TRBJ2-3; V gene: TRBV27; clone size: few; D gene: -; CDR3 DNA: TGTGCCAGCAAAGTCCCTTTTCGAATGGGGGGGCTAGATACGCAGTATTTT; CDR3 protein: CASKVPFRMGGLDTQYF
J gene: TRBJ2-7; V gene: TRBV4-3; clone size: few; D gene: -; CDR3 DNA: TGCGCCAGCAGCCAAGATCGGCCTAGTAGTTCCTACGAGCAGTACTTC; CDR3 protein: CASSQDRPSSSYEQYF
J gene: TRBJ2-7; V gene: TRBV15; clone size: -; D gene: TRBD2; CDR3 DNA: TGTGCCACCAGCAGAGATGTGGGACTAGCGGTCTACGAGCAGTACTTC; CDR3 protein: CATSRDVGLAVYEQYF
J gene: TRBJ2-7; V gene: TRBV4-1; clone size: few; D gene: TRBD2; CDR3 DNA: TGCGCCAGCAGCCAATGGTTGGTAGCGGGGGACAGTGCTTACGAGCAGTACTTC; CDR3 protein: CASSQWLVAGDSAYEQYF
J gene: TRBJ1-2; V gene: TRBV7-9; clone size: -; D gene: -; CDR3 DNA: TGTGCCAGCAGCTTAGAGGCCGGAACCCGCTATGGCTACACCTTC; CDR3 protein: CASSLEAGTRYGYTF
J gene: TRBJ2-1; V gene: TRBV24-1; clone size: few; D gene: TRBD2; CDR3 DNA: TGTGCCACCAGTGATTTGGTGACTAGCGGGGACTACAATGAGCAGTTCTTC; CDR3 protein: CATSDLVTSGDYNEQFF
J gene: TRBJ2-3; V gene: TRBV9; clone size: -; D gene: TRBD2; CDR3 DNA: TGTGCCAGCAGCGGGGGTTTTATGAGGATAGCGGGATCAGATACGCAGTATTTT; CDR3 protein: CASSGGFMRIAGSDTQYF
J gene: TRBJ1-2; V gene: TRBV20-1; clone size: -; D gene: -; CDR3 DNA: TGCAGTGCTACCTTCCCTATCCCACTCTATGGCTACACCTTC; CDR3 protein: CSATFPIPLYGYTF
J gene: TRBJ2-3; V gene: TRBV3-1; clone size: -; D gene: TRBD1; CDR3 DNA: TGTGCCAGCAGCCAACCCCTGGCAGGGGGTCGGGCAGATACGCAGTATTTT; CDR3 protein: CASSQPLAGGRADTQYF
J gene: TRBJ2-5; V gene: TRBV5-1; clone size: -; D gene: TRBD2; CDR3 DNA: TGCGCCAGCAGCTTGGTCCTAGCGGGGTTCCAAGAGACCCAGTACTTC; CDR3 protein: CASSLVLAGFQETQYF
J gene: TRBJ2-4; V gene: TRBV11-2; clone size: -; D gene: -; CDR3 DNA: TGTGCCAGCAGCACGTTAGACATTCAGTACTTC; CDR3 protein: CASSTLDIQYF
J gene: TRBJ1-1; V gene: TRBV19; clone size: -; D gene: -; CDR3 DNA: TGTGCCAGTAGTGGGCAGGGACGGATAAGTGAAGCTTTCTTT; CDR3 protein: CASSGQGRISEAFF
J gene: TRBJ2-1; V gene: TRBV7-6; clone size: -; D gene: TRBD1; CDR3 DNA: TGTGCCAGCAGCACTCGGGACAGAATCAATGAGCAGTTCTTC; CDR3 protein: CASSTRDRINEQFF
J gene: TRBJ1-1; V gene: TRBV13; clone size: -; D gene: -; CDR3 DNA: TGTGCCAGCAGCTTAACAGGGCGTGCTTTCTTT; CDR3 protein: CASSLTGRAFF
J gene: TRBJ2-1; V gene: TRBV25-1; clone size: -; D gene: TRBD1; CDR3 DNA: TGTGCCAGCAGTGAAGCGGGGACAGGGGGCTCCTACAATGAGCAGTTCTTC; CDR3 protein: CASSEAGTGGSYNEQFF
J gene: TRBJ1-2; V gene: TRBV30; clone size: few; D gene: TRBD1; CDR3 DNA: TGTGCCTGGAGGAAGCCGGGACAGCGGGCCCAAGTCTATGGCTACACCTTC; CDR3 protein: CAWRKPGQRAQVYGYTF
J gene: TRBJ2-7; V gene: TRBV15; clone size: -; D gene: -; CDR3 DNA: TGTGCCACCAGCGGGTTGACGACAGTCTACGAGCAGTACTTC; CDR3 protein: CATSGLTTVYEQYF
J gene: TRBJ2-1; V gene: TRBV12-5; clone size: -; D gene: -; CDR3 DNA: TGTGCTAGTGGGACCGGGGATGAGCAGTTCTTC; CDR3 protein: CASGTGDEQFF
J gene: TRBJ1-5; V gene: TRBV20-1; clone size: -; D gene: -; CDR3 DNA: TGCAGTGCTAGAGTTACGGCTAGCAATCAGCCCCAGCATTTT; CDR3 protein: CSARVTASNQPQHF
J gene: TRBJ2-5; V gene: TRBV29-1; clone size: -; D gene: -; CDR3 DNA: TGCAGCGTTGACAGGACAGATTTCCAAGAGACCCAGTACTTC; CDR3 protein: CSVDRTDFQETQYF
J gene: TRBJ1-2; V gene: TRBV4-1; clone size: many; D gene: TRBD1; CDR3 DNA: TGCGCCAGCAGCCAGTTGACAGGGAGAGTGGCGAAGGATGGCTACACCTTC; CDR3 protein: CASSQLTGRVAKDGYTF
J gene: TRBJ2-7; V gene: TRBV29-1; clone size: -; D gene: TRBD1; CDR3 DNA: TGCAGCGTTGAGGGGTTGGGGGACAGAGCCTACGAGCAGTACTTC; CDR3 protein: CSVEGLGDRAYEQYF
J gene: TRBJ2-1; V gene: TRBV11-2; clone size: -; D gene: TRBD2; CDR3 DNA: TGTGCCAGCAGCCCCCCCGGGCGACTAGCGGGCCGCAATGAGCAGTTCTTC; CDR3 protein: CASSPPGRLAGRNEQFF
J gene: TRBJ2-7; V gene: TRBV18; clone size: -; D gene: -; CDR3 DNA: TGTGCCAGCTCACCAATGGGGGCCTCATCCTACGAGCAGTACTTC; CDR3 protein: CASSPMGASSYEQYF
J gene: TRBJ1-2; V gene: TRBV11-2; clone size: few; D gene: -; CDR3 DNA: TGTGCCAGCAGCCACACATACTCCCTTTGGCAGAACAACTATGGCTACACCTTC; CDR3 protein: CASSHTYSLWQNNYGYTF
J gene: TRBJ2-7; V gene: TRBV27; clone size: -; D gene: -; CDR3 DNA: TGTGCCAGCACTGGGGCTAGCGCATCCTACGAGCAGTACTTC; CDR3 protein: CASTGASASYEQYF
J gene: TRBJ1-3; V gene: TRBV7-2; clone size: few; D gene: -; CDR3 DNA: TGTGCCAGCAGCGTTAGGGTTGGGACTGGAAACACCATATATTTT; CDR3 protein: CASSVRVGTGNTIYF
J gene: TRBJ2-5; V gene: TRBV5-4; clone size: few; D gene: TRBD1; CDR3 DNA: TGTGCCAGCAGCTTACAGGGGGTGGACGAAGAGACCCAGTACTTC; CDR3 protein: CASSLQGVDEETQYF
J gene: TRBJ2-1; V gene: TRBV6-5; clone size: few; D gene: TRBD2; CDR3 DNA: TGTGCCAGCAGTCCCTGGACTAGCGGGAGCAATGAGCAGTTCTTC; CDR3 protein: CASSPWTSGSNEQFF